Following are 8 T cell receptor beta chains from one sample sequenced in a study of blood T cells in healthy people across ages. Primers used in a second PCR of about 7 to 12 cycles were a sample-barcoded 5' primer and a J-beta primer mix. TCRdb recomputed calls from the 5' RACE reads with MiXCR, one row per CDR3 protein. The sample holds just over 1 million distinct CDR3 sequences; 45% are singletons and the top ten take 15% to 20%. Input material: blood. The receptors here all came from a woman between 55 and 75 years old in good health.

This clonotype has more than one count but fewer than ten. The chain is built from TRBV27 and TRBJ2-3; no reliable D call. V was shortened by 2 bases and J by 0 bases, with 9 bases between the two germline ends. CDR3 length: 15 amino acids. From germline, CDR1 is MNHEY and CDR2 SMNVEV (reference sequence). As DNA, the CDR3 is TGTGCCAGCAGTTTAGCGGAAAAAAGCACAGATACGCAGTATTTT. This translates into CASSLAEKSTDTQYF.

This clonotype was seen at least ten times. This chain links TRBV7-3 with TRBJ2-5; TRBD2 aligns across 10 bases. J lost 2 bases, V lost 5 bases, and 5 bases had no gene match. Germline-derived CDR1 and CDR2 are SGHTA and FQGTGA. The CDR3 length is 15 residues. CDR3 sequence (DNA): TGTGCCAGCAGCCGACTAGCGGGTACACAAGAGACCCAGTACTTC. Translation gives CASSRLAGTQETQYF.

This clonotype has a handful of counts. The rearrangement joins TRBV27 to TRBJ2-3; D is uncertain. CDR3 length: 15 residues. Trimming shortened V by 4 bases and J by 6 bases, and 17 bases separated the two germline ends. In germline, CDR1 is MNHEY, CDR2 SMNVEV (reference sequence). As DNA, the CDR3 is TGTGCCAGCAGTTCCGCTATTCGATCGTGGGATACGCAGTATTTT. This encodes CASSSAIRSWDTQYF.

For this clonotype: The germline gene is not matched at one end of the junction; a read error may be the cause. The CDR3 region is CSVGRLAGGPSGNGQFF. The CDR3, as DNA: TGCAGCGTTGGCCGACTAGCGGGAGGCCCCTCGGGGAATGGGCAGTTCTTC. This chain joins TRBV29-1 and TRBJ2-1; 13 nucleotides line up with TRBD2. CDR1 SQVTM and CDR2 ANQGSEA come from the germline V gene. The CDR3 extends over 17 amino acids.

V and J are TRBV5-1 and TRBJ2-7; 9 bases align to TRBD1. CDR3 length equals 14 residues. The junction had 6 bases not matched to a gene; V was cut back by 6 bases and J by 2 bases. Germline V gene data show CDR1 as SGHRS and CDR2 as YFSETQ. The CDR3 DNA sequence: TGCGCCAGCAAGCGTACAGGGGGCACCTACGAGCAGTACTTC. Its protein is CASKRTGGTYEQYF.

The chain combines TRBV15 with TRBJ2-7, with TRBD2 matching over 7 bases. The J segment lost 7 bases and the V segment lost 0 bases, leaving 12 bases of the junction unmatched. Looked up from germline, CDR1 is LNHNV and CDR2 is YYDKDF (reference sequence). This CDR3 has 16 amino acids. CDR3 region: CATSRDRGSGYNEQYF. In nucleotides, the CDR3 is TGTGCCACCAGCAGAGATCGCGGGAGTGGGTACAATGAGCAGTACTTC.

V gene TRBV20-1 combines with J gene TRBJ2-3; 7 positions agree with TRBD2. The CDR3 loop spans 18 amino acids. CDR1 is DFQATT, CDR2 SNEGSKA, per germline (reference sequence). Unmatched junction bases numbered 17, after V lost 5 bases and J lost 0 bases. In DNA, the CDR3 is TGCAGTGCTCCTGACTCCGAGCGGGAAACATCTAGCACAGATACGCAGTATTTT. Protein: CSAPDSERETSSTDTQYF.

Many counts were recorded for this clonotype. The J gene is TRBJ2-7, the V gene TRBV29-1, with 11 bases matching TRBD1. J was trimmed by 3 bases and V by 4 bases; bases with no gene match: 2. Per the germline V gene, CDR1 is SQVTM and CDR2 is ANQGSEA. CDR3 length equals 13 residues. CDR3 in amino acids: CSVVGTGGYEQYF. The DNA of the CDR3 is TGCAGCGTTGTTGGGACAGGGGGCTACGAGCAGTACTTC.